Below are 24 T cell receptor beta chains sequenced from a single sample in a study of blood T cell repertoires in COVID-19. Sequenced by immunoSEQ multiplex PCR; TCRdb stores in-frame clones only, minus some. The data contain about 150,000 clones, roughly 84% of them seen just once; the ten biggest clones take up 7% to 7.5%. Sequencing was carried out using PBMCs or T cells enriched from blood (not recorded which). These receptors were obtained from a woman aged 45-60 years who had recovered from COVID-19.

This chain joins TRBV4-2 and TRBJ2-3; TRBD2 is a possible D gene (6 bases). This CDR3 is 17 amino acids long. V dropped 0 bases and J dropped 1 base, with 14 bases sitting between them. The germline V gene encodes CDR1 LGHNA and CDR2 YNFKEQ. The CDR3 DNA sequence: TGTGCCAGCAGCCAAGATCAAGCGGGTTTAGGCACAGATACGCAGTATTTT. This sequence encodes CASSQDQAGLGTDTQYF.

The chain has TRBV5-5 and TRBJ2-1; TRBD2 aligns across 12 bases. Trimming took 0 bases from V and 9 from J; bases not matched to a gene: 4. The CDR3 has 15 amino acids. The germline CDR1 and CDR2 sequences are SGHKS and YYEKEE (reference sequence). The CDR3 DNA follows: TGTGCCAGCAGCTTGGAAGGACTAGCGGGAACTGAGCAGTTCTTC. This codes for CASSLEGLAGTEQFF.

The chain employs TRBV30 and TRBJ2-1; 11 bases match TRBD1. V lost 2 bases to trimming and J lost 4 bases; unmatched junction nucleotides: 4. The CDR3 has 15 residues. Germline V gene data show CDR1 as GTSNPN and CDR2 as SVGIG (reference sequence). CDR3 loop: CAWSTGQGGYNEQFF. For the CDR3, the DNA is TGTGCCTGGAGTACGGGACAGGGGGGATACAATGAGCAGTTCTTC.

V gene TRBV6-5 combines with J gene TRBJ1-6; 7 positions agree with TRBD1. The germline CDR1 and CDR2 sequences are MNHEY and SVGAGI. The CDR3 contains 13 residues. V lost 7 bases, J lost 13 bases, and 10 bases stayed unmatched. The CDR3 loop reads CASTQGVGRPLHF. In nucleotides, the CDR3 is TGTGCCAGCACCCAGGGGGTCGGGCGGCCCCTCCACTTT.

The chain carries TRBV5-1 and TRBJ1-3; a weak D match, TRBD1 (5 bases). V lost 0 bases and J 4 bases, leaving 11 bases between the germline ends. The germline gives CDR1 SGHRS, CDR2 YFSETQ. The CDR3 totals 15 residues. CDR3 residues: CASSLAGAAGNTIYF. Here the CDR3 DNA reads TGCGCCAGCAGCTTGGCTGGGGCAGCCGGAAACACCATATATTTT.

The gene calls are TRBV3-1 (or the pseudogene TRBV3-2) and TRBJ2-1, with a tentative D call TRBD1 (6 bases). Trimming removed 4 bases from V and 7 bases from J, with 17 bases in between. CDR1 and CDR2 (germline): LGHDT, YNNKEL (reference sequence). This CDR3 has 15 amino acids. CDR3 sequence: CASSLRQVGGNEQFF. For the CDR3, the DNA is TGTGCCAGCAGCCTCCGACAGGTTGGCGGGAATGAGCAGTTCTTC.

The chain employs TRBV11-3 and TRBJ2-7, with a possible D match to TRBD2 (6 bases). Germline CDR1 SGHNT, CDR2 YENEEA. CDR3 length: 15 residues. V dropped 2 bases and J dropped 2 bases, with 13 bases sitting between them. The CDR3 nucleotides read TGTGCCAGCAGCTTAAGGAGGGAACATGCCTACGAGCAGTACTTC. This sequence encodes CASSLRREHAYEQYF.

The chain recombines TRBV7-2 with TRBJ1-2; 10 bases line up with TRBD1. The CDR3 extends over 15 amino acids. Germline V gene data show CDR1 as SGHTA and CDR2 as FQGNSA. V lost 6 bases, J lost 8 bases, and 12 bases stayed unmatched. CDR3 sequence: CASRPGTGVRGGYTF. CDR3 DNA: TGTGCCAGCAGGCCCGGGACAGGGGTGAGGGGAGGCTACACCTTC.

V gene TRBV2 combines with J gene TRBJ2-2; no clear D gene. Trimming removed 4 bases at V and 3 bases at J, with 6 bases between. The CDR3 is 13 residues long. Germline V gene sequence: CDR1 SNHLY, CDR2 FYNNEI. The CDR3 region is CASSAGYTGELFF. DNA for the CDR3: TGTGCCAGCAGTGCCGGGTACACCGGGGAGCTGTTTTTT.

This clone was detected a few times. The gene calls are TRBV11-2 and TRBJ1-3; 11 bases agree with TRBD1. Per the germline V gene, CDR1 is SGHAT and CDR2 is FQNNGV. Trimming cost V 5 bases and J 4 bases; bases outside gene matches: 4. The CDR3 length is 15 residues. This CDR3 reads CASSPGTGGGNTIYF. Here the CDR3 DNA reads TGTGCCAGCAGCCCCGGGACAGGGGGAGGAAACACCATATATTTT.

This chain connects TRBV30 to TRBJ2-7, with TRBD2 identical over 7 bases. Trimming cost V 4 bases and J 2 bases; bases outside gene matches: 8. The CDR3 is 14 residues long. CDR1 GTSNPN and CDR2 SVGIG come from the germline V gene (reference sequence). Here the CDR3 reads CAWKSGVGAYEQYF. The CDR3 bases are TGTGCCTGGAAAAGCGGGGTAGGGGCCTACGAGCAGTACTTC.

The chain uses TRBV7-2 and TRBJ2-1; D is perhaps TRBD2 (5 bases). The length of the CDR3 is 15 residues. Germline V CDR1 and CDR2: SGHTA, FQGNSA. Trimming stripped 2 bases from V and 0 bases from J, with 8 bases between. CDR3 nucleotides: TGTGCCAGCAGCTTATACGGGATCTCCTACAATGAGCAGTTCTTC. This sequence encodes CASSLYGISYNEQFF.

V and J are TRBV11-2 and TRBJ1-3, with TRBD1 identical over 7 bases. This CDR3 is 16 amino acids long. The J segment lost 0 bases and the V segment lost 3 bases, leaving 5 bases of the junction unmatched. Germline V gene data show CDR1 as SGHAT and CDR2 as FQNNGV. The CDR3 reads CASSFRQGLSGNTIYF. The CDR3 region has the DNA TGTGCCAGCAGCTTTAGACAGGGACTCTCTGGAAACACCATATATTTT.

The CDR3 nucleotides are TGTGCCAGCAGCTTAAGTGGGAGGACAGGAGTGAACTATGGCTACACCTTC. Translation gives CASSLSGRTGVNYGYTF. The chain links TRBV5-5 to TRBJ1-2; TRBD1 matches 7 bases. Germline V CDR1 and CDR2: SGHKS, YYEKEE (reference sequence). The CDR3 sequence is 17 residues long. The V and J ends lost 2 bases and 2 bases, in that order; junction bases with no gene match: 12.

The V and J genes are TRBV19 and TRBJ1-2, with 7 bases that match TRBD1. The J segment lost 5 bases and the V segment lost 9 bases, leaving 12 bases of the junction unmatched. From germline, CDR1 is LNHDA and CDR2 SQIVND (reference sequence). The CDR3 loop spans 14 amino acids. CDR3 bases: TGTGCCAGCAGGGGGGTTACCGATGTATATGGCTACACCTTC. Its protein is CASRGVTDVYGYTF.

This chain links TRBV7-3 with TRBJ1-6; D is possibly TRBD1 (6 bases). Germline CDR1 is SGHTA and CDR2 is FQGTGA. Trimming took 3 bases from V and 10 from J, leaving 16 bases between them. This CDR3 is 15 amino acids long. Here the CDR3 DNA reads TGTGCCAGCAGCTTGTCAACGCAGGGGCAGTCACCCCTCCACTTT. It specifies CASSLSTQGQSPLHF.

The rearrangement uses TRBV4-3 and TRBJ1-1; D gene uncertain. The V gene lost 4 bases and the J gene lost 7 bases, with 16 bases spanning the gap. The CDR3 has 14 amino acids. CDR1 is LGHNA and CDR2 is YSLEER in the germline V gene. CDR3 region: CASSPKSRGDEAFF. DNA of the CDR3: TGCGCCAGCAGCCCCAAGAGTCGGGGTGATGAAGCTTTCTTT.

The gene calls are TRBV11-2 and TRBJ1-5, with 8 positions matching TRBD1. CDR1 is SGHAT and CDR2 is FQNNGV in the germline V gene. V was clipped by 5 bases and J by 3 bases; unmatched bases: 6. The CDR3 is 15 amino acids. The CDR3, as DNA: TGTGCCAGCAGCCCGTCGACAGGGGACAATCAGCCCCAGCATTTT. It encodes CASSPSTGDNQPQHF.

This chain links TRBV4-1 with TRBJ1-2; TRBD1 is a possible D gene (6 bases). CDR3 length equals 15 residues. Germline CDR1 and CDR2: MGHRA and YSYEKL. The V end lost 0 bases, the J end lost 4 bases, and 12 bases lay between the germline ends. The CDR3 bases are TGCGCCAGCAGCCAAGATTCCGGGACACCCTATGGCTACACCTTC. It specifies CASSQDSGTPYGYTF.

CDR3 DNA: TGTGCCATCCTATCGCCGGGAGAGGGACGGACTGAAGCTTTCTTT. Translating it yields CAILSPGEGRTEAFF. The chain employs TRBV10-3 and TRBJ1-1; the D gene is possibly TRBD1 (5 bases). Trimming stripped 8 bases from V and 5 bases from J, with 21 bases between. The germline CDR1 and CDR2 sequences are ENHRY and SYGVKD. The length of the CDR3 is 15 residues.

V and J are TRBV19 and TRBJ1-2; D unresolved. Germline V gives CDR1 LNHDA, CDR2 SQIVND (reference sequence). Trimming shortened V by 5 bases and J by 8 bases, and 18 bases separated the two germline ends. CDR3 length: 14 amino acids. This CDR3 reads CASSQIQRAGGYTF. The CDR3 nucleotides read TGTGCCAGTAGTCAAATCCAGCGGGCTGGCGGCTACACCTTC.

This sequence joins TRBV30 and TRBJ1-2; D unclear. The CDR3 has 15 amino acids. The germline V gene has CDR1 GTSNPN and CDR2 SVGIG (reference sequence). The V end lost 3 bases, the J end lost 0 bases, and 14 bases lay between the germline ends. The CDR3 DNA is TGTGCCTGGAGGGTGAGACAAAGGACTAACTATGGCTACACCTTC. Its translation: CAWRVRQRTNYGYTF.

The chain recombines TRBV27 with TRBJ2-7; 7 bases fit TRBD1. J was trimmed by 4 bases and V by 5 bases; bases with no gene match: 8. Germline CDR1 is MNHEY and CDR2 is SMNVEV (reference sequence). The CDR3 covers 14 residues. Here the CDR3 DNA reads TGTGCCAGCAGTCGGGCAGGGGGTAGGTACGAGCAGTACTTC. This codes for CASSRAGGRYEQYF.

This clone was counted between two and nine times. CDR3 amino acids: CASSQDWTGIVSNQPQHF. The DNA for the CDR3 is TGCGCCAGCAGCCAAGATTGGACAGGGATTGTTAGCAATCAGCCCCAGCATTTT. This chain connects TRBV4-3 to TRBJ1-5, with 8 bases fitting TRBD1. The CDR3 length is 18 residues. V shed 0 bases, J shed 0 bases, and the junction held 7 bases outside the gene matches. Germline assignment: CDR1 LGHNA and CDR2 YSLEER.